The rows below give T cell receptor beta chains drawn from one sample of a study of molecular identifiers for immune sequencing clone quantification. TCRdb reprocessed the PCR reads via MiXCR and lists one record per CDR3 protein. The table shows 300,000 to 400,000 distinct CDR3 sequences, with 24% occurring only once. Sequencing was performed on naive CD8+ T cells from blood, with Jurkat cell RNA spiked in. The receptors were sampled from a human donor in good health. Some libraries in this study had Jurkat cell RNA spiked in. CDR3s include the opening cysteine and the closing phenylalanine or tryptophan. Each record gives: J gene, D gene, clone size, V gene, CDR3 protein, CDR3 DNA. D genes are given only for firm matches. The listing skips clone size in some rows; elsewhere it reads once, few, many or a size class.

j_gene: TRBJ2-7; d_gene: TRBD1; abundance: .; v_gene: TRBV10-3; CDR3aa: CAISDPDRSYEQYF; CDR3nt: TGTGCCATCAGTGACCCGGACAGGTCCTACGAGCAGTACTTC
j_gene: TRBJ1-5; d_gene: TRBD1; abundance: few; v_gene: TRBV6-1; CDR3aa: CASSDTGGDYEQPQHF; CDR3nt: TGTGCCAGCAGTGATACAGGGGGCGATTACGAACAGCCCCAGCATTTT
j_gene: TRBJ1-2; d_gene: .; abundance: .; v_gene: TRBV5-4; CDR3aa: CASSQKEVFYGYTF; CDR3nt: TGTGCCAGCAGCCAGAAGGAAGTTTTCTATGGCTACACCTTC
j_gene: TRBJ1-1; d_gene: .; abundance: few; v_gene: TRBV12-3/TRBV12-4; CDR3aa: CASSLESRNTEAFF; CDR3nt: TGTGCCAGCAGTTTAGAGTCCAGGAACACTGAAGCTTTCTTT
j_gene: TRBJ1-2; d_gene: .; abundance: .; v_gene: TRBV7-8; CDR3aa: CASSLGLQRDSYGYTF; CDR3nt: TGTGCCAGCAGCTTAGGCCTACAAAGAGACAGCTATGGCTACACCTTC
j_gene: TRBJ2-2; d_gene: .; abundance: many; v_gene: TRBV9; CDR3aa: CASTGFTGELFF; CDR3nt: TGTGCCAGCACGGGTTTCACCGGGGAGCTGTTTTTT
j_gene: TRBJ2-7; d_gene: .; abundance: .; v_gene: TRBV16; CDR3aa: CASSQNMGESYEQYF; CDR3nt: TGTGCCAGCAGCCAAAATATGGGCGAATCCTACGAGCAGTACTTC
j_gene: TRBJ1-6; d_gene: .; abundance: many; v_gene: TRBV13; CDR3aa: CASSLGALGPNSPLHF; CDR3nt: TGTGCCAGCAGCTTAGGCGCTTTAGGGCCGAATTCACCCCTCCACTTT
j_gene: TRBJ2-2; d_gene: .; abundance: .; v_gene: TRBV4-3; CDR3aa: CASSQESGAGSNTGELFF; CDR3nt: TGCGCCAGCAGCCAAGAATCCGGGGCAGGGTCGAACACCGGGGAGCTGTTTTTT
j_gene: TRBJ2-3; d_gene: .; abundance: many; v_gene: TRBV13; CDR3aa: CASSFYGFTDTQYF; CDR3nt: TGTGCCAGCAGCTTTTACGGCTTCACAGATACGCAGTATTTT
j_gene: TRBJ2-1; d_gene: .; abundance: .; v_gene: TRBV20-1; CDR3aa: CSARDLADYNEQFF; CDR3nt: TGCAGTGCTAGAGACTTAGCGGATTACAATGAGCAGTTCTTC
j_gene: TRBJ2-3; d_gene: .; abundance: few; v_gene: TRBV28; CDR3aa: CASRLRGLTDTQYF; CDR3nt: TGTGCCAGCAGACTCCGGGGTCTCACAGATACGCAGTATTTT
j_gene: TRBJ2-7; d_gene: TRBD2; abundance: many; v_gene: TRBV4-3; CDR3aa: CASSQDWAGGYEQYF; CDR3nt: TGCGCCAGCAGCCAAGATTGGGCGGGGGGCTACGAGCAGTACTTC
j_gene: TRBJ1-5; d_gene: .; abundance: many; v_gene: TRBV28; CDR3aa: CASSLLSDRSNQPQHF; CDR3nt: TGTGCCAGCAGTTTATTAAGCGACAGGAGCAATCAGCCCCAGCATTTT
j_gene: TRBJ1-1; d_gene: .; abundance: many; v_gene: TRBV11-2; CDR3aa: CASSPIWGTEAFF; CDR3nt: TGTGCCAGCAGCCCCATTTGGGGCACTGAAGCTTTCTTT
j_gene: TRBJ2-7; d_gene: TRBD2; abundance: many; v_gene: TRBV20-1; CDR3aa: CSATTGLAGTYEQYF; CDR3nt: TGCAGTGCTACGACCGGCTTAGCGGGAACTTACGAGCAGTACTTC
j_gene: TRBJ2-6; d_gene: TRBD1; abundance: many; v_gene: TRBV29-1; CDR3aa: CSVAGDSPMGANVLTF; CDR3nt: TGCAGCGTTGCTGGGGACAGTCCTATGGGGGCCAACGTCCTGACTTTC